A selection of T cell receptor beta chains follows, all from one sample in a study of coeliac disease. TCRdb's copy holds only in-frame clones and misses some; the assay was immunoSEQ multiplex PCR. The sample has roughly 4,500 clones; under 85% are singletons. Sequencing was performed on lamina propria lymphocytes from the gut. These receptors were taken from a woman between 18 and 29 years old with active celiac disease. CDR3s include the opening cysteine and the closing phenylalanine or tryptophan. D genes are given only for firm matches. A clone size is listed for some rows: how often the clone was seen (once, few, many), or a class if it is expanded.

d_gene: TRBD2; v_gene: TRBV27; len: 15; j_gene: TRBJ2-7; abundance: NA; CDR3nt: TGTGCCAGCAGGCCGGGACTAGCGGAGATATACGAGCAGTACTTC; CDR3aa: CASRPGLAEIYEQYF
d_gene: TRBD1; v_gene: TRBV7-9; len: 17; j_gene: TRBJ2-2; abundance: NA; CDR3nt: TGTGCCAGCAGCTCCCGCGGACAGGGGGTAGGCACCGGGGAGCTGTTTTTT; CDR3aa: CASSSRGQGVGTGELFF
d_gene: TRBD2; v_gene: TRBV4-2; len: 16; j_gene: TRBJ2-3; abundance: once; CDR3nt: TGTGCCAGCCGACTTGCGGGGGGTACTAGCACAGATACGCAGTATTTT; CDR3aa: CASRLAGGTSTDTQYF
d_gene: TRBD2; v_gene: TRBV7-9; len: 14; j_gene: TRBJ2-1; abundance: NA; CDR3nt: TGTGCCAGCAGCTTAGTTAGCGGGAGCAATGAGCAGTTCTTC; CDR3aa: CASSLVSGSNEQFF
d_gene: NA; v_gene: TRBV10-3; len: 16; j_gene: TRBJ2-2; abundance: NA; CDR3nt: TGTGCCATCAGCCAGAGAGCAGGGTCCGACACCGGGGAGCTGTTTTTT; CDR3aa: CAISQRAGSDTGELFF
d_gene: NA; v_gene: TRBV25-1; len: 13; j_gene: TRBJ2-1; abundance: NA; CDR3nt: TGTGCCAGCAGCCTAACCCGGGACAATGAGCAGTTCTTC; CDR3aa: CASSLTRDNEQFF
d_gene: TRBD2; v_gene: TRBV9; len: 20; j_gene: TRBJ2-3; abundance: NA; CDR3nt: TGTGCCAGCAGCCAACTAGACTTCCCGGGACTAGCGGGCAGCACAGATACGCAGTATTTT; CDR3aa: CASSQLDFPGLAGSTDTQYF
d_gene: NA; v_gene: TRBV5-1; len: 18; j_gene: TRBJ2-6; abundance: NA; CDR3nt: TGCGCCAGCAGCTTATCCGGGCCCCGGGGAACCGGGGCCAACGTCCTGACTTTC; CDR3aa: CASSLSGPRGTGANVLTF
d_gene: NA; v_gene: TRBV6-1; len: 13; j_gene: TRBJ1-1; abundance: NA; CDR3nt: TGTGCCAGCAGATACATGCTGAACACTGAAGCTTTCTTT; CDR3aa: CASRYMLNTEAFF
d_gene: TRBD1; v_gene: TRBV25-1; len: 13; j_gene: TRBJ2-7; abundance: few; CDR3nt: TGTGCCAGCAGGGGGACAGAGTCCTACGAGCAGTACTTC; CDR3aa: CASRGTESYEQYF
d_gene: TRBD1; v_gene: TRBV5-1; len: 15; j_gene: TRBJ1-1; abundance: few; CDR3nt: TGCGCCAGCAGCTCCGGACAGGGGGCCGGCACTGAAGCTTTCTTT; CDR3aa: CASSSGQGAGTEAFF
d_gene: TRBD2; v_gene: TRBV19; len: 21; j_gene: TRBJ2-3; abundance: NA; CDR3nt: TGTGCCAGTAGTGCCCTAGCGGCATTACCCGTTCATCGGGCTACCACAGATACGCAGTATTTT; CDR3aa: CASSALAALPVHRATTDTQYF
d_gene: NA; v_gene: TRBV4-1; len: 14; j_gene: TRBJ1-5; abundance: NA; CDR3nt: TGCGCCAGCAGCCAAGTATCTGGTTCGGTCCCCCAGCATTTT; CDR3aa: CASSQVSGSVPQHF
d_gene: TRBD1; v_gene: TRBV7-9; len: 18; j_gene: TRBJ2-1; abundance: NA; CDR3nt: TGTGCCAGCAGCCAGCCGGGCGACGGGACAGCGTTTTACAATGAGCAGTTCTTC; CDR3aa: CASSQPGDGTAFYNEQFF
d_gene: TRBD2; v_gene: TRBV5-6; len: 16; j_gene: TRBJ2-7; abundance: NA; CDR3nt: TGTGCCAGCAGCAGGGTAGCGGGGGGCCGCTCCTACGAGCAGTACTTC; CDR3aa: CASSRVAGGRSYEQYF
d_gene: NA; v_gene: TRBV7-9; len: 15; j_gene: TRBJ2-1; abundance: NA; CDR3nt: TGTGCCAGCAGCCCACGGGACTCCCTAGGTGGGGAGCAGTTCTTC; CDR3aa: CASSPRDSLGGEQFF
d_gene: TRBD1; v_gene: TRBV29-1; len: 13; j_gene: TRBJ1-2; abundance: NA; CDR3nt: TGCAGCGGAAGGACAGGGGAGGGATATGGCTACACCTTC; CDR3aa: CSGRTGEGYGYTF
d_gene: TRBD2; v_gene: TRBV7-2; len: 16; j_gene: TRBJ2-5; abundance: few; CDR3nt: TGTGCCAGCAGCTTAGCTGGATTAGCGGGAGGGCCGGGCCAGTACTTC; CDR3aa: CASSLAGLAGGPGQYF
d_gene: NA; v_gene: TRBV5-1; len: 13; j_gene: TRBJ2-7; abundance: few; CDR3nt: TGCGCCAGCAGCGGGTCTTGGGGCGACGAGCAGTACTTC; CDR3aa: CASSGSWGDEQYF
d_gene: TRBD1; v_gene: TRBV25-1; len: 15; j_gene: TRBJ1-6; abundance: NA; CDR3nt: TGTGCCAGCAGCCATTCACAGGGGGCATTCTCACCCCTCCACTTT; CDR3aa: CASSHSQGAFSPLHF
d_gene: NA; v_gene: TRBV29-1; len: 13; j_gene: TRBJ1-2; abundance: few; CDR3nt: TGCAGCGTTGAAATACAGGGCAACTATGGCTACACCTTC; CDR3aa: CSVEIQGNYGYTF
d_gene: NA; v_gene: TRBV13; len: 15; j_gene: TRBJ2-7; abundance: NA; CDR3nt: TGTGCCAGCAGCTTAGGCGCAGGGTGGTCATACGAGCAGTACTTC; CDR3aa: CASSLGAGWSYEQYF
d_gene: TRBD1; v_gene: TRBV7-9; len: 16; j_gene: TRBJ2-4; abundance: NA; CDR3nt: TGTGCCAGCAGCTTCATAGCAGGGGGTATGAAAAACATTCAGTACTTC; CDR3aa: CASSFIAGGMKNIQYF
d_gene: NA; v_gene: TRBV29-1; len: 17; j_gene: TRBJ2-5; abundance: NA; CDR3nt: TGCAGCGTTGAAGCCGGCGTGGGGCTAGCGCACCAAGAGACCCAGTACTTC; CDR3aa: CSVEAGVGLAHQETQYF
d_gene: TRBD2; v_gene: TRBV7-9; len: 15; j_gene: TRBJ2-5; abundance: NA; CDR3nt: TGTGCCAGCAGCGTCGGGACTAGCGGGAGTGAGACCCAGTACTTC; CDR3aa: CASSVGTSGSETQYF